The next 24 T cell receptor beta chains were all read from a single sample in a study of glioma-infiltrating T cells. Amplification of TCR alpha and beta CDR3 regions from RNA used iRepertoire nested multiplex PCR. TCRdb re-called the multiplex PCR reads with MiXCR, one entry per CDR3 protein. The sample shows approximately 400,000 distinct CDR3 sequences, more than 35% of them seen only once. Sequencing input: glioma tissue, nonneoplastic brain tissue, or PBMCs (not recorded which). Source of these receptors: a human donor with low-grade glioma or glioblastoma, undergoing nonglioma brain surgery, or in good health (not recorded which).

The chain uses TRBV4-1 and TRBJ2-3, with D tentatively TRBD2 (6 bases). Germline CDR1 reads MGHRA; CDR2 reads YSYEKL. This CDR3 contains 14 residues. Trimming stripped 0 bases from V and 6 bases from J, with 10 bases between. CDR3 DNA sequence: TGCGCCAGCAGCCAAGACGGGGGAGTGGATACGCAGTATTTT. Its translation is CASSQDGGVDTQYF.

Details on this clonotype: An end of the junction does not agree with germline; a read error may underlie this. The chain couples TRBV27 to TRBJ2-7; D possibly corresponds to TRBD2 (6 bases). The germline V gene has CDR1 MNHEY and CDR2 SMNVEV (reference sequence). The CDR3 has 16 residues. The CDR3 protein is CASSLSVVAVAYEQYF. The DNA of the CDR3 is TGTGCCAGCAGTCTATCCGTTGTAGCGGTAGCATACGAGCAGTACTTC.

This clonotype turned up a few times. The V and J genes are TRBV29-1 and TRBJ2-1, with 8 bases that match TRBD2. V shed 4 bases and J 6 bases; nucleotides not matched to a gene: 5. The CDR3 length is 13 residues. Germline loops: CDR1 SQVTM, CDR2 ANQGSEA. In nucleotides, the CDR3 is TGCAGCGTTGTAGCGGGAAGGGGCAATGAGCAGTTCTTC. Translating gives CSVVAGRGNEQFF.

The chain employs TRBV5-4 and TRBJ2-1; D is unclear. Looked up from germline, CDR1 is SGHNT and CDR2 is YYREEE (reference sequence). This CDR3 spans 15 amino acids. Trimming stripped 4 bases from V and 3 bases from J, with 14 bases between. The CDR3 reads CASSRPGGSYNEQFF. The CDR3 nucleotides read TGTGCCAGCAGCCGACCTGGCGGAAGCTACAATGAGCAGTTCTTC. Based on the CDR3 plus reference TRBV5-4 and TRBJ2-1, the full variable domain is ETGVTQSPTHLIKTRGQQVTLRCSSQSGHNTVSWYQQALGQGPQFIFQYYREEENGRGNFPPRFSGLQFPNYSSELNVNALELDDSALYLCASSRPGGSYNEQFFGPGTRLTVL.

A note on this clonotype: A much bigger clone sits one base away, suggesting this may be a read error. The chain uses TRBV6-5 and TRBJ2-3; 10 bases align to TRBD1. Germline CDR1 and CDR2: MNHEY and SVGAGI. The CDR3 runs 18 residues. The CDR3 spells CASSEQAWDRGFTDTQDF. The CDR3, as DNA: TGTGCCAGCAGTGAACAGGCTTGGGACAGGGGATTCACAGATACGCAGGATTTT.

This clonotype was seen many times. This chain links TRBV6-2 or TRBV6-3 with TRBJ1-3; maybe TRBD1 (6 bases). The V gene's germline CDR1 is MNHEY and CDR2 SVGEGT. The CDR3 extends over 17 amino acids. Deletions cut 5 bases from V and 2 bases from J, with 19 bases between. The CDR3 protein is CASSATGLSGTGNTIYF. As DNA, the CDR3 is TGTGCCAGCAGTGCGACAGGACTATCCGGGACTGGAAACACCATATATTTT.

The table lists this clonotype with a few counts. The genes are TRBV4-1 and TRBJ2-1; TRBD2 aligns across 8 bases. The CDR3 sequence is 14 residues long. V dropped 8 bases and J dropped 0; count of bases not matched to a gene: 3. CDR1 and CDR2 (germline): MGHRA, YSYEKL. The CDR3 region is CASQRGSSYNEQFF. CDR3 coding DNA: TGCGCCAGCCAGCGGGGGAGCTCCTACAATGAGCAGTTCTTC.

Comment on this clonotype: This CDR3 is missing its conserved last phenylalanine or tryptophan, likely due to a read error. This chain links TRBV4-1 with TRBJ1-3; D possibly corresponds to TRBD1 (6 bases). This CDR3 contains 16 residues. The V gene's germline CDR1 is MGHRA and CDR2 YSYEKL. Deletions cut 3 bases from V and 2 bases from J, with 14 bases between. This CDR3 reads CASSQRGARTGNTIYL. CDR3 in DNA: TGCGCCAGCAGCCAGCGGGGGGCAAGGACTGGAAACACCATATATCTT.

As concerns this clonotype: The junction shows a germline mismatch at one end, possibly a read error. This chain joins TRBV28 and TRBJ1-5; D call uncertain. Per germline, CDR1 MDHEN and CDR2 SYDVKM. The CDR3 sequence is 17 residues long. The CDR3 region is CASSFWEGRGSNQPKHF. For the CDR3, the DNA is TGTGCCAGCAGTTTTTGGGAGGGCCGAGGTAGCAATCAGCCCAAGCATTTT.

The chain is built from TRBV7-2 and TRBJ1-1; unclear D gene. The V end lost 4 bases, the J end lost 1 base, and 13 bases lay between the germline ends. CDR3 length: 15 residues. CDR1 is SGHTA and CDR2 is FQGNSA in the germline V gene. CDR3 protein: CASSYTLDGNTEAFF. The CDR3 DNA follows: TGTGCCAGCAGCTATACACTGGACGGGAACACTGAAGCTTTCTTT.

This clonotype was picked up a small number of times. This chain uses TRBV6-2 or TRBV6-3 with TRBJ2-7; 10 bases agree with TRBD2. CDR1 and CDR2 from the germline V gene are MNHEY and SVGEGT. This CDR3 region has 19 residues. V gave up 5 bases and J gave up 2 bases; unmatched junction bases: 18. The CDR3, as DNA: TGTGCCAGCAGTCTGAGCCTTCCAAAGCGGGAGGGGTACCCCTACGAGCAGTACTTC. This sequence encodes CASSLSLPKREGYPYEQYF.

This clonotype was seen a few times. This rearrangement joins TRBV2 to TRBJ2-3, with TRBD2 matching 11 bases. This CDR3 has 16 residues. V trimming: 6 bases; J trimming: 2 bases; junction bases outside the gene matches: 7. Germline CDR1 is SNHLY and CDR2 is FYNNEI. CDR3 nucleotides: TGTGCCAGCAGCCCGACTAGCGGGACTTTCACAGATACGCAGTATTTT. Protein: CASSPTSGTFTDTQYF.

The sample holds many counts of this clonotype. The J gene is TRBJ2-7, the V gene TRBV20-1; D might be TRBD1 (5 bases). V dropped 6 bases and J dropped 0 bases, with 9 bases sitting between them. The CDR3 sequence is 12 residues long. The germline CDR1 and CDR2 sequences are DFQATT and SNEGSKA (reference sequence). The CDR3 bases are TGCAGTGCCAGGGCTGGCTCCTACGAGCAGTACTTC. Its translation is CSARAGSYEQYF.

V is TRBV28 and J is TRBJ2-7; 8 nucleotides line up with TRBD1. Germline-derived CDR1 and CDR2 are MDHEN and SYDVKM. V shed 3 bases and J 3 bases; nucleotides not matched to a gene: 13. This CDR3 region has 17 residues. This CDR3 reads CASSFSLATGVGYEQYF. DNA of the CDR3: TGTGCCAGCAGTTTTAGCCTCGCGACAGGGGTGGGCTACGAGCAGTACTTC.

This clonotype was seen more than once but under ten times. V and J are TRBV7-9 and TRBJ2-3; unclear D gene. V was shortened by 5 bases and J by 0 bases, with 15 bases between the two germline ends. The CDR3 has 16 amino acids. Germline CDR1 is SEHNR and CDR2 is FQNEAQ (reference sequence). The CDR3 here is CASSLLNWVSTDTQYF. The DNA for the CDR3 is TGTGCCAGCAGCCTCCTAAACTGGGTTAGCACAGATACGCAGTATTTT.

A note on this clonotype: A much more abundant neighbour one base away suggests this may be a read error. J is TRBJ2-7 and V is TRBV6-5, with 8 nucleotides matching TRBD2. Germline-derived CDR1 and CDR2 are MNHEY and SVGAGI. The length of the CDR3 is 15 residues. The CDR3 region is CACSYRAGDPYEQYF. The CDR3 coding sequence is TGTGCCTGCAGTTACCGAGCGGGAGACCCCTACGAGCAGTACTTC.

This clonotype appeared a few times. The chain employs TRBV7-6 and TRBJ2-3; D gene unclear. Germline V gene lookup returns CDR1 SGHVS and CDR2 FNYEAQ. CDR3 length: 14 residues. Trimming took 0 bases from V and 3 from J, leaving 7 bases between them. CDR3 sequence: CASSLAQRTDTQYF. Written as DNA, the CDR3 is TGTGCCAGCAGCTTAGCCCAAAGAACAGATACGCAGTATTTT.

This clonotype was counted only a few times. The J gene is TRBJ2-3, the V gene TRBV28; no firm D call. The CDR3 runs to 14 residues. V gave up 1 base and J gave up 2 bases, with 7 bases separating them. Germline V gene sequence: CDR1 MDHEN, CDR2 SYDVKM. The CDR3 DNA sequence: TGTGCCAGCAGTTTATTAAGTTACACAGATACGCAGTATTTT. Protein: CASSLLSYTDTQYF.

The CDR3 reads CASSLPARTGELFF. CDR3 coding DNA: TGTGCCAGCAGTTTGCCCGCACGCACCGGGGAGCTGTTTTTT. J is TRBJ2-2 and V is TRBV28; D call uncertain. From germline, CDR1 is MDHEN and CDR2 SYDVKM. Trimming cost V 3 bases and J 4 bases, with 9 bases left between them. This CDR3 has 14 amino acids.

The chain combines TRBV29-1 with TRBJ2-5; 8 bases fit TRBD1. The germline gives CDR1 SQVTM, CDR2 ANQGSEA. CDR3 length: 13 residues. The J segment lost 2 bases and the V segment lost 7 bases, leaving 6 bases of the junction unmatched. The CDR3 DNA reads TGCAGCGATAGACAGGGGCAGCAAGAGACCCAGTACTTC. This encodes CSDRQGQQETQYF.

This clonotype showed up many times. The V call is TRBV20-1, the J call TRBJ1-1; weak D call: TRBD1 (6 bases). The CDR3 consists of 11 residues. V was clipped by 3 bases and J by 8 bases, with 10 bases between them. Germline V gene data show CDR1 as DFQATT and CDR2 as SNEGSKA (reference sequence). This chain's CDR3 is CSARYRAEAFF. Written as DNA, the CDR3 is TGCAGTGCTAGGTACAGGGCCGAAGCTTTCTTT.

The chain is built from TRBV7-2 and TRBJ2-3; D is possibly TRBD2 (6 bases). CDR1 is SGHTA and CDR2 is FQGNSA in the germline V gene. The CDR3 loop spans 13 amino acids. Between the trimmed V and J ends, which lost 4 bases and 11 bases, there was a span of 16 bases. Written as DNA, the CDR3 is TGTGCCAGCAGCTCGGGACTTTCCGGTATGCAGTATTTT. Its protein is CASSSGLSGMQYF.

This clonotype occurred many times. CDR3 amino acids: CSAREGGPNEKLFF. In nucleotides, the CDR3 is TGCAGTGCTAGAGAAGGGGGCCCTAATGAAAAACTGTTTTTT. The gene calls are TRBV20-1 and TRBJ1-4, with 7 nucleotides matching TRBD1. The V gene's germline CDR1 is DFQATT and CDR2 SNEGSKA (reference sequence). J gave up 3 bases and V 0 bases, and 1 base lay outside the gene matches. CDR3 length equals 14 residues.

As for this clonotype: A much larger clone is a single base away; this may be a read error. V is TRBV6-5 and J is TRBJ2-4, with D unclear. Germline assignment: CDR1 MNHEY and CDR2 SVGAGI. The CDR3 totals 19 residues. As DNA, the CDR3 is TGTGCCAGCAGTTATTCGTTGTCACAGTTACTCGTAGCCAAAAGCATTCAGTACTTC. Its protein product is CASSYSLSQLLVAKSIQYF.